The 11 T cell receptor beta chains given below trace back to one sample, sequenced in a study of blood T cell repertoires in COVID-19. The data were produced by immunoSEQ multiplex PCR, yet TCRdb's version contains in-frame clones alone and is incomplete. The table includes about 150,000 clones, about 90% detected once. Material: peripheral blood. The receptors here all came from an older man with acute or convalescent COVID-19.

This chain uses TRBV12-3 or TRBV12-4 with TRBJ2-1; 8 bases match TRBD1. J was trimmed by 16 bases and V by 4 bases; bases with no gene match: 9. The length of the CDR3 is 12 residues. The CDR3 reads CASSWDPGQAFF. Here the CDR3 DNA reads TGTGCCAGCAGTTGGGATCCGGGACAGGCTTTCTTC.

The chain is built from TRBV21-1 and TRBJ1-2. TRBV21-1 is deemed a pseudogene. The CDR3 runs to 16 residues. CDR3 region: CASSKALRGTWPGYTF. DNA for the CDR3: TGTGCCAGCAGCAAAGCGCTTCGGGGGACGTGGCCCGGCTACACCTTC.

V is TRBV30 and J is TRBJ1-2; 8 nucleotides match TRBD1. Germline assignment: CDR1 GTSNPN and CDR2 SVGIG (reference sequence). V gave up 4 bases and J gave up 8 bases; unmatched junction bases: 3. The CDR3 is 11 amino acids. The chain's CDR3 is CAWTGGRGYTF. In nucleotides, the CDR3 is TGTGCCTGGACAGGGGGCCGGGGCTACACCTTC.

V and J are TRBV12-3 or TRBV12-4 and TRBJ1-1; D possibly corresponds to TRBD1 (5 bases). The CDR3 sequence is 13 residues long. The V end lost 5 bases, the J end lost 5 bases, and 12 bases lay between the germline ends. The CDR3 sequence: CASSLSGLTEAFF. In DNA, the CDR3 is TGTGCCAGCAGTCTGTCAGGGTTGACTGAAGCTTTCTTT.

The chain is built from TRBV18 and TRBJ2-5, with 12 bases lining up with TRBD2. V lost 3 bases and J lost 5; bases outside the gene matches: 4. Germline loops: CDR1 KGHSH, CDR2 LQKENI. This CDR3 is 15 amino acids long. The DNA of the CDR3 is TGTGCCAGCTCACCTGCACTAGCGGGGGGTGAGACCCAGTACTTC. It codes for CASSPALAGGETQYF.

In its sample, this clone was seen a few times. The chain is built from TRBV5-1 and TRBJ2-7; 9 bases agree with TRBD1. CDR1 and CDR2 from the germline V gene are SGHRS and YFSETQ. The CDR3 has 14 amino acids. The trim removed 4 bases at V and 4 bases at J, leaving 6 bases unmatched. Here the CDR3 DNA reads TGCGCCAGCAGCGCCCCCGGGACAGGGTACGAGCAGTACTTC. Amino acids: CASSAPGTGYEQYF.

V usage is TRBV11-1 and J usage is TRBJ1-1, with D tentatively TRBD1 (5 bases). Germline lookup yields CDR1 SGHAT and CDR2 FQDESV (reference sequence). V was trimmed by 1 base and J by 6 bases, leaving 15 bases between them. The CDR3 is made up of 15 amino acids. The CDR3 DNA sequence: TGTGCCAGCAGCTTAGGGGACTTTGGGCGTGCTGAAGCTTTCTTT. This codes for CASSLGDFGRAEAFF.

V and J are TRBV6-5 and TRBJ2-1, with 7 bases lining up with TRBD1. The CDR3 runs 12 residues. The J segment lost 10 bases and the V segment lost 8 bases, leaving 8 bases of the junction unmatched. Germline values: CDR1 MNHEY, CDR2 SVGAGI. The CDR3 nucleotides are TGTGCCAGCTCTGAGGGGGCACTAGAGCAGTTCTTC. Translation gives CASSEGALEQFF.

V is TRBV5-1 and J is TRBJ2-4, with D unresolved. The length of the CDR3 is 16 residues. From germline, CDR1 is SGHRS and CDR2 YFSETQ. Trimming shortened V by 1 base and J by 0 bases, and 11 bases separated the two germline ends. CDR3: CASSLSPGVAKNIQYF. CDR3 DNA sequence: TGCGCCAGCAGCTTGTCCCCCGGAGTAGCCAAAAACATTCAGTACTTC.

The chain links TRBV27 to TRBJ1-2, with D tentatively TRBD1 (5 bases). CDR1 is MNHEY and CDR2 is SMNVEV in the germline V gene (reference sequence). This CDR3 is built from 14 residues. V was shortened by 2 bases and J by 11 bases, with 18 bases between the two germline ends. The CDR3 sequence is CASSLMGGQGRYTF. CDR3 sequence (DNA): TGTGCCAGCAGTTTAATGGGGGGTCAGGGAAGGTACACCTTC.

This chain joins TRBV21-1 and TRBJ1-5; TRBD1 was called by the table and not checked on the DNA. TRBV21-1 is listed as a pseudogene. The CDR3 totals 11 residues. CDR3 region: CASRLRGPQHF. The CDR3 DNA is TGTGCCAGCAGATTAAGGGGGCCCCAGCATTTT.